Presented here are 27 T cell receptor beta chains from one specimen sequenced in a study of blood T cell repertoires in COVID-19. Data came from immunoSEQ multiplex PCR; TCRdb stores just in-frame clones and leaves some out. The sample includes more than 150,000 clones, around 85% of them seen just once. Sequencing input: peripheral blood. These TCRs come from a woman aged 80 or over with acute or convalescent COVID-19.

The chain uses TRBV11-1 and TRBJ2-1; 12 nucleotides align to TRBD2. V gave up 3 bases and J gave up 8 bases; unmatched junction bases: 5. This CDR3 is built from 15 residues. Germline-derived CDR1 and CDR2 are SGHAT and FQDESV (reference sequence). The CDR3 reads CASSFGLAGGDEQFF. The CDR3 bases are TGTGCCAGCAGCTTTGGTCTAGCGGGAGGGGATGAGCAGTTCTTC.

V gene TRBV5-1 combines with J gene TRBJ2-5, with 8 bases that match TRBD1. V dropped 4 bases and J dropped 5; count of bases not matched to a gene: 7. The length of the CDR3 is 14 residues. Germline V lookup: CDR1 SGHRS, CDR2 YFSETQ. The CDR3 DNA follows: TGCGCCAGCAGCACGGGGACAGGCGGGGAGACCCAGTACTTC. Translating gives CASSTGTGGETQYF.

This chain uses TRBV7-2 with TRBJ2-3, with 8 positions matching TRBD2. The V gene end was trimmed by 8 bases and the J gene end by 4 bases; junction bases not matched to a gene: 8. The CDR3 runs to 14 residues. The germline CDR1 and CDR2 sequences are SGHTA and FQGNSA. The CDR3 bases are TGTGCCAGCTCCCGACTAGCGTGGGCAGATACGCAGTATTTT. This codes for CASSRLAWADTQYF.

This chain connects TRBV5-6 to TRBJ1-2; D gene uncertain. This CDR3 has 14 residues. The V gene's germline CDR1 is SGHDT and CDR2 YYEEEE. V was shortened by 7 bases and J by 5 bases, with 18 bases between the two germline ends. The CDR3 DNA follows: TGTGCCAGCGCTTGGAGAGGGTTGGGATATGGCTACACCTTC. Encoded protein: CASAWRGLGYGYTF.

The chain uses TRBV18 and TRBJ1-1; D is perhaps TRBD1 (6 bases). With 1 base removed from V and 0 bases from J, the gap between germline ends came to 9 bases. CDR3 length: 15 amino acids. In germline, CDR1 is KGHSH, CDR2 LQKENI. DNA for the CDR3: TGTGCCAGCTCACCACGGACAGAAATGAACACTGAAGCTTTCTTT. Translation gives CASSPRTEMNTEAFF.

The V call is TRBV2, the J call TRBJ1-6; 9 bases fit TRBD1. The CDR3 length is 16 residues. V shed 5 bases, J shed 7 bases, and the junction held 9 bases outside the gene matches. The germline CDR1 and CDR2 sequences are SNHLY and FYNNEI. CDR3 in amino acids: CASSLQGAVGNSPLHF. DNA of the CDR3: TGTGCCAGCAGTTTACAGGGGGCGGTAGGGAATTCACCCCTCCACTTT.

J is TRBJ2-6 and V is TRBV19; 7 bases fit TRBD1. The V segment lost 5 bases and the J segment 0 bases; nucleotides outside the gene matches: 13. CDR3 length equals 19 residues. Germline CDR1 is LNHDA and CDR2 is SQIVND (reference sequence). The CDR3 region has the DNA TGTGCCAGTAGTCTCTACCGACAGGGCCGGAGCTCTGGGGCCAACGTCCTGACTTTC. Protein: CASSLYRQGRSSGANVLTF.

This clone was seen a single time. J is TRBJ2-7 and V is TRBV5-6; D perhaps matches TRBD2 (6 bases). The ends were cut back, 5 bases at V and 0 bases at J, with 15 bases in the middle. The V gene's germline CDR1 is SGHDT and CDR2 YYEEEE. The CDR3 spans 15 residues. CDR3 amino acids: CASREGPPSSYEQYF. DNA for the CDR3: TGTGCCAGCAGGGAGGGACCGCCGAGCTCCTACGAGCAGTACTTC.

This rearrangement joins TRBV6-2 or TRBV6-3 to TRBJ2-3, with D perhaps matching TRBD2 (7 bases). This CDR3 contains 15 residues. V lost 6 bases to trimming and J lost 3 bases, with 16 bases between them. Looked up from germline, CDR1 is MNHEY and CDR2 is SVGEGT. The CDR3 sequence is CASSWTGGYTDTQYF. The CDR3 DNA reads as TGTGCCAGCAGCTGGACGGGGGGCTATACAGATACGCAGTATTTT.

The chain links TRBV5-6 to TRBJ2-5, with D possibly matching TRBD2 (6 bases). The germline V gene encodes CDR1 SGHDT and CDR2 YYEEEE. The CDR3 covers 15 residues. Trimming stripped 2 bases from V and 1 base from J, with 12 bases between. The CDR3 DNA reads TGTGCCAGCAGCTTTTTTGGTAGCGGCCAAGAGACCCAGTACTTC. Protein: CASSFFGSGQETQYF. Full variable domain (rest looked up from reference TRBV5-6 and TRBJ2-5): DAGVTQSPTHLIKTRGQQVTLRCSPKSGHDTVSWYQQALGQGPQFIFQYYEEEERQRGNFPDRFSGHQFPNYSSELNVNALLLGDSALYLCASSFFGSGQETQYFGPGTRLLVL.

This clone has only one observation. The chain joins TRBV5-1 to TRBJ1-5, with D possibly being TRBD1 (6 bases). The CDR3 is 14 residues long. CDR1 SGHRS and CDR2 YFSETQ come from the germline V gene. V was cut by 1 base and J by 4 bases, with 9 bases left in between. This chain's CDR3 is CASSLTTGNQPQHF. CDR3 in DNA: TGCGCCAGCAGCTTGACCACAGGGAATCAGCCCCAGCATTTT. The whole variable domain, remainder taken from reference TRBV5-1 and TRBJ1-5, is KAGVTQTPRYLIKTRGQQVTLSCSPISGHRSVSWYQQTPGQGLQFLFEYFSETQRNKGNFPGRFSGRQFSNSRSEMNVSTLELGDSALYLCASSLTTGNQPQHFGDGTRLSIL.

The V call is TRBV10-1, the J call TRBJ1-6; D is unresolved. Per the germline V gene, CDR1 is WNHNN and CDR2 is SYGVQD (reference sequence). Deletions cut 4 bases from V and 10 bases from J, with 11 bases between. This CDR3 contains 13 residues. The chain's CDR3 is CASSAREKSPLHF. CDR3 DNA: TGCGCCAGCAGTGCTCGGGAAAAGTCACCCCTCCACTTT.

The rearrangement links TRBV16 to TRBJ1-1; TRBD1 aligns across 9 bases. Trimming cost V 0 bases and J 1 base; bases outside gene matches: 3. CDR1 KGHSY and CDR2 FQNENV come from the germline V gene. There are 16 residues in the CDR3. The CDR3: CASSQSGQGSNTEAFF. For the CDR3, the DNA is TGTGCCAGCAGCCAATCGGGACAGGGTTCGAACACTGAAGCTTTCTTT.

The V call is TRBV15, the J call TRBJ1-2; possible D gene TRBD1, 6 bases. V was pared by 6 bases and J by 5 bases, with 13 bases between. The CDR3 has 13 residues. Germline V CDR1 and CDR2: LNHNV, YYDKDF (reference sequence). CDR3 bases: TGTGCCACCAGTCCCGGACAGAGGTATGGCTACACCTTC. Residues: CATSPGQRYGYTF.

The V call is TRBV18, the J call TRBJ1-3; D uncertain. Germline CDR1 KGHSH, CDR2 LQKENI. V was shortened by 2 bases and J by 1 base, with 9 bases between the two germline ends. The CDR3 has 15 amino acids. In DNA form, the CDR3 reads TGTGCCAGCTCACCAGGAGGGATATCTGGAAACACCATATATTTT. Residues: CASSPGGISGNTIYF.

The table lists this clone with a few counts. The chain is built from TRBV11-2 and TRBJ2-7; TRBD1 matches 7 bases. This CDR3 has 15 amino acids. Germline CDR1 reads SGHAT; CDR2 reads FQNNGV. With 5 bases clipped from V and 4 bases from J, the junction kept 11 bases outside the gene matches. This CDR3 is CASSATGNRLYEQYF. The CDR3 coding sequence is TGTGCCAGCAGCGCGACAGGGAACCGGCTATACGAGCAGTACTTC.

CDR3 sequence reads: CASRRENQPQHF. CDR3 sequence (DNA): TGTGCCAGCAGGAGGGAGAATCAGCCCCAGCATTTT. The V call is TRBV12-3 or TRBV12-4, the J call TRBJ1-5; D is undetermined. The CDR3 runs to 12 residues. Trimming removed 6 bases at V and 4 bases at J, with 7 bases between.

This chain links TRBV3-1 (or the pseudogene TRBV3-2) with TRBJ1-2, with 7 bases lining up with TRBD1. V lost 2 bases to trimming and J lost 1 base; unmatched junction nucleotides: 7. CDR1 is LGHDT, CDR2 YNNKEL, per germline (reference sequence). The CDR3 totals 16 residues. The CDR3 DNA follows: TGTGCCAGCAGCCAATTGCCCGGACAGGTTAACTATGGCTACACCTTC. Protein sequence: CASSQLPGQVNYGYTF.

The rearrangement links TRBV5-1 to TRBJ1-1; possibly TRBD1 for D (5 bases). The V and J ends lost 4 bases and 7 bases respectively, with 11 bases between them. The CDR3 totals 12 residues. Germline CDR1 reads SGHRS; CDR2 reads YFSETQ. CDR3 amino acids: CASSMGGLEAFF. Written as DNA, the CDR3 is TGCGCCAGCAGCATGGGGGGACTTGAAGCTTTCTTT.

This clone was seen more than once but under ten times. The gene calls are TRBV7-9 and TRBJ1-4, with D possibly matching TRBD1 (6 bases). CDR1 is SEHNR and CDR2 is FQNEAQ in the germline V gene (reference sequence). Trimming pared 1 base from V and 5 bases from J, leaving 11 bases between. The CDR3 sequence is 15 residues long. CDR3 sequence reads: CASSLGGGRNEKLFF. In DNA form, the CDR3 reads TGTGCCAGCAGCTTAGGAGGGGGAAGAAATGAAAAACTGTTTTTT.

This clone was observed once. This chain uses TRBV5-5 with TRBJ1-1; D is perhaps TRBD1 (5 bases). V lost 1 base and J 4 bases, leaving 8 bases between the germline ends. CDR1 is SGHKS, CDR2 YYEKEE, per germline (reference sequence). This CDR3 comprises 13 residues. The CDR3 coding sequence is TGTGCCAGCAGCTTGTCGGGGGGCACTGAAGCTTTCTTT. This codes for CASSLSGGTEAFF.

In nucleotides, the CDR3 is TGTGCCAGCAGCTTAGGACAGTTTCTTATGAACACTGAAGCTTTCTTT. The encoded protein is CASSLGQFLMNTEAFF. This sequence joins TRBV7-9 and TRBJ1-1; D is possibly TRBD1 (5 bases). This CDR3 region has 16 residues. Trimming took 1 base from V and 0 from J, leaving 12 bases between them. Germline values: CDR1 SEHNR, CDR2 FQNEAQ (reference sequence).

This rearrangement joins TRBV19 to TRBJ1-1; D remains ambiguous. There are 14 residues in the CDR3. V was pared by 7 bases and J by 5 bases, with 17 bases between. Germline V gene data show CDR1 as LNHDA and CDR2 as SQIVND (reference sequence). The CDR3 here is CASTHPPGRTEAFF. The CDR3 bases are TGTGCCAGTACCCATCCGCCAGGTCGAACTGAAGCTTTCTTT.

There are a few counts of this clone. This chain links TRBV20-1 with TRBJ1-2; D gene uncertain. CDR1 and CDR2 from the germline V gene are DFQATT and SNEGSKA (reference sequence). Trimming stripped 6 bases from V and 8 bases from J, with 13 bases between. The length of the CDR3 is 11 residues. The CDR3, as DNA: TGCAGTGCCCCCCAGGCATGGGGCTACACCTTC. Translation: CSAPQAWGYTF.

The chain links TRBV7-3 to TRBJ2-2, with 7 bases lining up with TRBD2. CDR1 is SGHTA, CDR2 FQGTGA, per germline. The junction had 13 bases not matched to a gene; V was cut back by 4 bases and J by 5 bases. The CDR3 is made up of 17 amino acids. The CDR3 coding sequence is TGTGCCAGCAGCTCCCCCCCAGGCGGGAGTAATACCGGGGAGCTGTTTTTT. Residues: CASSSPPGGSNTGELFF.

This chain links TRBV19 with TRBJ2-1, with 14 bases that match TRBD2. Trimming removed 7 bases from V and 9 bases from J; junction bases left unmatched: 11. The CDR3 has 16 amino acids. Per the germline V gene, CDR1 is LNHDA and CDR2 is SQIVND (reference sequence). CDR3 nucleotide sequence: TGTGCCAGTATGGGGACTAGCGGGGGCCGGGGTCCTGAGCAGTTCTTC. Its translation is CASMGTSGGRGPEQFF.

This rearrangement joins TRBV9 to TRBJ1-1; no firm D call. V was shortened by 4 bases and J by 1 base, with 11 bases between the two germline ends. The CDR3 spans 14 residues. Germline CDR1 and CDR2: SGDLS and YYNGEE. The CDR3 protein is CASSNPGRNTEAFF. CDR3 coding DNA: TGTGCCAGCAGCAATCCGGGGAGGAACACTGAAGCTTTCTTT.